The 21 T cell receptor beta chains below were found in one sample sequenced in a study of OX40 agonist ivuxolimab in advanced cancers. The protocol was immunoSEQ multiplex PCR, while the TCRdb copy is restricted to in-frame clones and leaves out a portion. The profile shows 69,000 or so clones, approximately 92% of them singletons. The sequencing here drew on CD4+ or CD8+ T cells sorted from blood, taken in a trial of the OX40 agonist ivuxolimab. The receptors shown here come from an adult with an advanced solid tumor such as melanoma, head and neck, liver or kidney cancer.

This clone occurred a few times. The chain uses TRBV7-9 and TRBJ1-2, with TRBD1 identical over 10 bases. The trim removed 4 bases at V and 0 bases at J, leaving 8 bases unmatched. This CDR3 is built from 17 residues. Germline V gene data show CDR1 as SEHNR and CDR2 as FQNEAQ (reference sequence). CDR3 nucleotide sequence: TGTGCCAGCAGCTCAAGCGGGACAGGGGAATCTAACTATGGCTACACCTTC. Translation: CASSSSGTGESNYGYTF.

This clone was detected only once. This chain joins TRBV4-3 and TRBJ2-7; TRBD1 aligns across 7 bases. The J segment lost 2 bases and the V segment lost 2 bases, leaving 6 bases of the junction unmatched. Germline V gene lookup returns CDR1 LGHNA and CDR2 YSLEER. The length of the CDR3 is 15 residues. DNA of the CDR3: TGCGCCAGCAGCCAATATGAGACAGGGCCCTACGAGCAGTACTTC. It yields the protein CASSQYETGPYEQYF.

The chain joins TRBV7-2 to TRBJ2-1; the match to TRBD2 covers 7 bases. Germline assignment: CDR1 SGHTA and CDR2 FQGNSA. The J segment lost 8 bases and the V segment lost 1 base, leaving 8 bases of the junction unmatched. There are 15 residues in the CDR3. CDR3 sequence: CASSLGGSSFDEQFF. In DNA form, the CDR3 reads TGTGCCAGCAGCTTAGGCGGGAGTAGCTTTGATGAGCAGTTCTTC.

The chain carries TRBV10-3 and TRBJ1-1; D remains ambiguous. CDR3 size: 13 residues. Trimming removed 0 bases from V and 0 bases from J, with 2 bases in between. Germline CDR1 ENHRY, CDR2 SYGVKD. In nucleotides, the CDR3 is TGTGCCATCAGTGAGTCCCTGAACACTGAAGCTTTCTTT. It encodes CAISESLNTEAFF.

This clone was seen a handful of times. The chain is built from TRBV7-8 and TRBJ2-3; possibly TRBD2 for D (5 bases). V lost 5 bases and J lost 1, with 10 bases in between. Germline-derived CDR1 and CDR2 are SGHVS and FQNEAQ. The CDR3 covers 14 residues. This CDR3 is CASSLLRGTDTQYF. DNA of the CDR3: TGTGCCAGCAGCCTCCTGCGGGGCACAGATACGCAGTATTTT. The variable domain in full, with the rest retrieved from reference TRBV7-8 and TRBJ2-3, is GAGVSQSPRYKVAKRGQDVALRCDPISGHVSLFWYQQALGQGPEFLTYFQNEAQLDKSGLPSDRFFAERPEGSVSTLKIQRTQQEDSAVYLCASSLLRGTDTQYFGPGTRLTVL.

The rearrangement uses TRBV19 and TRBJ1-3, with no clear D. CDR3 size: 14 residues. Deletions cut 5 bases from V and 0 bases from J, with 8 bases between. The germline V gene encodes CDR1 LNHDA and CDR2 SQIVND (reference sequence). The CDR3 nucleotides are TGTGCCAGTAGTTGGAGGTCCTCTGGAAACACCATATATTTT. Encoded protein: CASSWRSSGNTIYF.

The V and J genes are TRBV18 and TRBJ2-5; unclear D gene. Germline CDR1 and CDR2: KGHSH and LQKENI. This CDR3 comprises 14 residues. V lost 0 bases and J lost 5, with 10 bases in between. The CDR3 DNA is TGTGCCAGCTCACCACCGACTCGACGGGAGACCCAGTACTTC. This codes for CASSPPTRRETQYF. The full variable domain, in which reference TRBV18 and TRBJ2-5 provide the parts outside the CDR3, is NAGVMQNPRHLVRRRGQEARLRCSPMKGHSHVYWYRQLPEEGLKFMVYLQKENIIDESGMPKERFSAEFPKEGPSILRIQQVVRGDSAAYFCASSPPTRRETQYFGPGTRLLVL.

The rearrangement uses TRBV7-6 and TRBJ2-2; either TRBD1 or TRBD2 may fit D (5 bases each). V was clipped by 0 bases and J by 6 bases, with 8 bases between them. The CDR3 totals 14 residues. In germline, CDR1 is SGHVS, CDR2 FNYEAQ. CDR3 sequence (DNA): TGTGCCAGCAGCTTAGCGACGGGACCCGGGGAGCTGTTTTTT. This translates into CASSLATGPGELFF.

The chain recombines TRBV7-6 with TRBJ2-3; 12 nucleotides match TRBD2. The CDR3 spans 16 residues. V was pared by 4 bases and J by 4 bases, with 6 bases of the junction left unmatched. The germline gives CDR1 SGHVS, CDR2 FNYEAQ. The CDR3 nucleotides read TGTGCCAGCAGCTCGCGACTAGCGGGAGTGGCAGATACGCAGTATTTT. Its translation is CASSSRLAGVADTQYF.

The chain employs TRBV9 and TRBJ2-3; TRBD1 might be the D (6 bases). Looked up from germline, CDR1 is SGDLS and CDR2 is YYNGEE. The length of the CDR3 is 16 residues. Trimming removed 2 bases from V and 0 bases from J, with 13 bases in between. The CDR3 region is CASSVGGGTSTDTQYF. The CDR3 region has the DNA TGTGCCAGCAGCGTTGGGGGCGGCACTAGCACAGATACGCAGTATTTT.

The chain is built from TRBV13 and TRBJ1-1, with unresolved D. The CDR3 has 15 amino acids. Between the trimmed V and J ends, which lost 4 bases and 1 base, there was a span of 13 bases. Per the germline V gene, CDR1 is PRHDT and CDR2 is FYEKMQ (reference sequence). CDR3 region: CASSSEAGPNTEAFF. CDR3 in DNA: TGTGCCAGCAGCTCAGAGGCAGGTCCGAACACTGAAGCTTTCTTT.

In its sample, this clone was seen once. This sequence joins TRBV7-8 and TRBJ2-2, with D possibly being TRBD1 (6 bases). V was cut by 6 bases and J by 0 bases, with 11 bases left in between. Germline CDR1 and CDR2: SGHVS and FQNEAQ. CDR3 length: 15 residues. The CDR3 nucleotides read TGTGCCAGCAGGCCAGGGGTGGCGAACACCGGGGAGCTGTTTTTT. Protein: CASRPGVANTGELFF.

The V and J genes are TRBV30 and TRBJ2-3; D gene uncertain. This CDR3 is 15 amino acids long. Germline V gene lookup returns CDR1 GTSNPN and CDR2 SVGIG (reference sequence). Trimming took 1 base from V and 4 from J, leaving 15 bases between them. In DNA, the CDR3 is TGTGCCTGGAGTGGAAGGTCTAGTGGGTCAGATACGCAGTATTTT. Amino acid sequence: CAWSGRSSGSDTQYF.

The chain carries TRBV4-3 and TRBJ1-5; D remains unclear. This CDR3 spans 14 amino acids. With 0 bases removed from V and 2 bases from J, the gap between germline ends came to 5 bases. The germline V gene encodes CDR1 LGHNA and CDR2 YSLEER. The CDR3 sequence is CASSQDGGNQPQHF. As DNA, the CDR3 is TGCGCCAGCAGCCAAGATGGTGGCAATCAGCCCCAGCATTTT.

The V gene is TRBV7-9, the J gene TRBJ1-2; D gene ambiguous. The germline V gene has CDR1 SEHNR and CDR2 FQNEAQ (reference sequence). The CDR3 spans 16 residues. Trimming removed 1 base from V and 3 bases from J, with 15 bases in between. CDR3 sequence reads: CASSLVGDYRDYGYTF. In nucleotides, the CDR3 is TGTGCCAGCAGCTTAGTTGGGGATTACCGGGACTATGGCTACACCTTC.

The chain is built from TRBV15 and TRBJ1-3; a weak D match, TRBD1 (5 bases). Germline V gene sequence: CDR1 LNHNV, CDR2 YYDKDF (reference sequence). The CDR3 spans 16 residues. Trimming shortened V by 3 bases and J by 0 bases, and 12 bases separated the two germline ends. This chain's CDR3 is CATSSKTDFSGNTIYF. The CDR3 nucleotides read TGTGCCACCAGCAGTAAGACAGATTTCTCTGGAAACACCATATATTTT.

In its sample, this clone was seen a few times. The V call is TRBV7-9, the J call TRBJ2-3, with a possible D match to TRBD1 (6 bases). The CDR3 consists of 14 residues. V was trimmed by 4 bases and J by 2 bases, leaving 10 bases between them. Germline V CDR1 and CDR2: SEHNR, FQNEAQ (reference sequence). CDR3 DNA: TGTGCCAGCAGCTATTTGGGGGCCACAGATACGCAGTATTTT. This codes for CASSYLGATDTQYF.

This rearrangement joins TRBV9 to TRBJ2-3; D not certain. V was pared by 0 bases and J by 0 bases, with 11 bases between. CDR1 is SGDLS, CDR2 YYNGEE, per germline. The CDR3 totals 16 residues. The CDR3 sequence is CASSVEGPLSTDTQYF. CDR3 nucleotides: TGTGCCAGCAGCGTAGAGGGTCCCCTTAGCACAGATACGCAGTATTTT.

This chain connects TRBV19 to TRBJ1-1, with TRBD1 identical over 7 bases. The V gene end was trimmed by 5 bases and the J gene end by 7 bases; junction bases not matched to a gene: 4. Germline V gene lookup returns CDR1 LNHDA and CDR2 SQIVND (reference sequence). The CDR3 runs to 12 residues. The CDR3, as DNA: TGTGCCAGTAGTCCAACAGGGGATGAAGCTTTCTTT. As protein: CASSPTGDEAFF.

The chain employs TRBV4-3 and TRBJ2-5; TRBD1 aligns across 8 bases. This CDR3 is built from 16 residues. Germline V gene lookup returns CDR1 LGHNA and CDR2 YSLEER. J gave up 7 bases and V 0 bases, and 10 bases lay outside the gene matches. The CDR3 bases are TGCGCCAGCAGCCAAGATTTATGGGGGACAGGATCGACCCAGTACTTC. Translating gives CASSQDLWGTGSTQYF.

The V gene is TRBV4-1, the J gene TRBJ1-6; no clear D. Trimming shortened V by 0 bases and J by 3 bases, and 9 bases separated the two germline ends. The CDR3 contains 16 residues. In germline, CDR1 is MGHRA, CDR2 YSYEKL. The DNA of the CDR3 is TGCGCCAGCAGCCAAGAATCGAGCTTCTATAATTCACCCCTCCACTTT. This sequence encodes CASSQESSFYNSPLHF.